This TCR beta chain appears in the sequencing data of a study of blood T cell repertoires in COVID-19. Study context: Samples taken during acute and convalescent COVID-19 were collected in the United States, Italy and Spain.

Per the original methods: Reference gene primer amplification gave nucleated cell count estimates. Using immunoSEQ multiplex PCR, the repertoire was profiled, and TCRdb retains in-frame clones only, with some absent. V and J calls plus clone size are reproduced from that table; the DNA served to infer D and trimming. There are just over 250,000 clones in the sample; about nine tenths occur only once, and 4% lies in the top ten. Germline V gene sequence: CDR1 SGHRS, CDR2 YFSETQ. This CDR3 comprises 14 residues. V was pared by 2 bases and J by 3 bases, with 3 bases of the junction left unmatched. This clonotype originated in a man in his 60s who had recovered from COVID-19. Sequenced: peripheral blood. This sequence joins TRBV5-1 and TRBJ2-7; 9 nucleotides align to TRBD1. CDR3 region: CASSLQGAGYEQYF. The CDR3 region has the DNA TGCGCCAGCAGCTTACAGGGGGCGGGCTACGAGCAGTACTTC.